The 26 T cell receptor beta chains below were found in one sample sequenced in a study of blood T cell repertoires in COVID-19. Produced via immunoSEQ multiplex PCR; TCRdb's table is partial and in-frame only. The sample carries hundreds of thousands of clones, 83% recorded once. The sample taken for sequencing was PBMCs or T cells enriched from blood (not recorded which). The receptors originated from a middle-aged woman who had been exposed to COVID-19.

The rearrangement uses TRBV4-2 and TRBJ1-4; 7 nucleotides line up with TRBD1. CDR3 length: 15 amino acids. V was pared by 0 bases and J by 8 bases, with 6 bases of the junction left unmatched. Germline values: CDR1 LGHNA, CDR2 YNFKEQ. CDR3: CASSQEGGRGEKLFF. CDR3 bases: TGTGCCAGCAGCCAAGAAGGGGGCAGGGGCGAAAAACTGTTTTTT.

This sequence joins TRBV6-1 and TRBJ1-1; tentative D call: TRBD1 (6 bases). Germline V gene lookup returns CDR1 MNHNS and CDR2 SASEGT. Trimming removed 3 bases from V and 10 bases from J, with 27 bases in between. The CDR3 loop spans 17 amino acids. DNA for the CDR3: TGTGCCAGCAGTGAGGGAAGTATTCTAAAGGGGGTGGTCTCAGCTTTCTTT. Its protein is CASSEGSILKGVVSAFF.

This chain uses TRBV27 with TRBJ2-7; TRBD2 is a possible D gene (5 bases). Germline V lookup: CDR1 MNHEY, CDR2 SMNVEV (reference sequence). The length of the CDR3 is 15 residues. V dropped 0 bases and J dropped 4 bases, with 13 bases sitting between them. The CDR3 DNA sequence: TGTGCCAGCAGTTTATCTTCGGGATCTCCTTACGAGCAGTACTTC. Its translation: CASSLSSGSPYEQYF.

This chain links TRBV7-2 with TRBJ2-4; D is unclear. Trimming removed 1 base from V and 0 bases from J, with 4 bases in between. The germline V gene has CDR1 SGHTA and CDR2 FQGNSA. The CDR3 sequence is 14 residues long. CDR3: CASSLGLAKNIQYF. The CDR3 region has the DNA TGTGCCAGCAGCTTAGGGCTAGCCAAAAACATTCAGTACTTC. The full variable domain, in which reference TRBV7-2 and TRBJ2-4 provide the parts outside the CDR3, is GAGVSQSPSNKVTEKGKDVELRCDPISGHTALYWYRQSLGQGLEFLIYFQGNSAPDKSGLPSDRFSAERTGGSVSTLTIQRTQQEDSAVYLCASSLGLAKNIQYFGAGTRLSVL.

The chain combines TRBV19 with TRBJ1-5; a weak D match, TRBD1 (6 bases). The CDR3 runs 19 residues. V lost 6 bases to trimming and J lost 7 bases, with 31 bases between them. CDR1 and CDR2 (germline): LNHDA, SQIVND (reference sequence). CDR3 coding DNA: TGTGCCAGTAGCCCTTCGACCGGGTCAGGGGCCTTCACGTGGCAGCCCCAGCATTTT. Translating it yields CASSPSTGSGAFTWQPQHF.

This chain uses TRBV19 with TRBJ1-1; 8 positions agree with TRBD1. With V trimmed by 6 bases and J by 10 bases, 7 bases remained unmatched. Germline V lookup: CDR1 LNHDA, CDR2 SQIVND (reference sequence). The length of the CDR3 is 12 residues. The CDR3 protein is CASRVDRGVAFF. The CDR3, as DNA: TGTGCCAGTAGAGTAGACAGGGGCGTAGCTTTCTTT.

The rearrangement uses TRBV3-1 (or the pseudogene TRBV3-2) and TRBJ2-7, with no clear D. Germline-derived CDR1 and CDR2 are LGHDT and YNNKEL (reference sequence). Trimming shortened V by 6 bases and J by 0 bases, and 15 bases separated the two germline ends. The CDR3 consists of 15 residues. CDR3 in DNA: TGTGCCAGCAGAGCCACTTTTCCTAACTCCTACGAGCAGTACTTC. Residues: CASRATFPNSYEQYF.

The CDR3 loop reads CASSVALAGGQEDTQYF. CDR3 in DNA: TGTGCCAGCAGCGTAGCTCTCGCGGGGGGGCAGGAGGATACGCAGTATTTT. The rearrangement uses TRBV9 and TRBJ2-3; 9 bases line up with TRBD2. The CDR3 totals 17 residues. The germline gives CDR1 SGDLS, CDR2 YYNGEE. Trimming took 0 bases from V and 6 from J; bases not matched to a gene: 11.

The chain uses TRBV2 and TRBJ2-5; D may be TRBD2 (6 bases). Germline values: CDR1 SNHLY, CDR2 FYNNEI. This CDR3 contains 14 residues. Trimming left V 5 bases short and J 1 base short, with 11 bases between. The DNA of the CDR3 is TGTGCCAGCAGTTTCCCCGGGGGCCAAGAGACCCAGTACTTC. Translating gives CASSFPGGQETQYF. Full variable domain (outside the CDR3, taken from reference TRBV2 and TRBJ2-5): EPEVTQTPSHQVTQMGQEVILRCVPISNHLYFYWYRQILGQKVEFLVSFYNNEISEKSEIFDDQFSVERPDGSNFTLKIRSTKLEDSAMYFCASSFPGGQETQYFGPGTRLLVL.

The gene calls are TRBV11-3 and TRBJ2-7; D is undetermined. The CDR3 covers 13 residues. Germline CDR1 is SGHNT and CDR2 is YENEEA. V was clipped by 0 bases and J by 5 bases, with 8 bases between them. In nucleotides, the CDR3 is TGTGCCAGCAGCTTAGATACTTTCCACGAGCAGTACTTC. It encodes CASSLDTFHEQYF.

This clone was seen a handful of times. The chain carries TRBV10-3 and TRBJ1-2; tentative D call: TRBD1 (5 bases). The CDR3 runs 15 residues. Germline V lookup: CDR1 ENHRY, CDR2 SYGVKD. The V gene lost 6 bases and the J gene lost 8 bases, with 22 bases spanning the gap. The CDR3 DNA reads TGTGCCATCAGCACCGGCGCCTCCAGGGTCGAGGGCTACACCTTC. It encodes CAISTGASRVEGYTF.

This chain links TRBV5-1 with TRBJ2-1; TRBD2 matches at 9 bases. The CDR3 has 16 amino acids. J was trimmed by 0 bases and V by 4 bases; bases with no gene match: 5. Germline V gene data show CDR1 as SGHRS and CDR2 as YFSETQ. The CDR3 DNA follows: TGCGCCAGCAGCCTCCTAGCGGGGAGCTCCTACAATGAGCAGTTCTTC. Translated: CASSLLAGSSYNEQFF.

V is TRBV28 and J is TRBJ1-1; D might be TRBD1 (6 bases). CDR3 length: 13 amino acids. The germline V and J ends were trimmed by 3 bases and 7 bases, with 12 bases remaining between them. CDR1 is MDHEN and CDR2 is SYDVKM in the germline V gene. For the CDR3, the DNA is TGTGCCAGCAGTTTGGTACAGGGCTATGAAGCTTTCTTT. Protein product: CASSLVQGYEAFF.

The gene calls are TRBV6-4 and TRBJ2-2, with unresolved D. V was trimmed by 6 bases and J by 1 base, leaving 9 bases between them. The germline V gene encodes CDR1 MRHNA and CDR2 SNTAGT. CDR3 length equals 14 residues. The CDR3 sequence is CASRRQQNTGELFF. In DNA form, the CDR3 reads TGTGCCAGCAGAAGACAACAGAACACCGGGGAGCTGTTTTTT.

The chain combines TRBV19 with TRBJ1-6; a weak D match, TRBD1 (5 bases). The ends were cut back, 6 bases at V and 6 bases at J, with 12 bases in the middle. CDR3 size: 14 residues. From germline, CDR1 is LNHDA and CDR2 SQIVND (reference sequence). In DNA form, the CDR3 reads TGTGCCAGTAGCGGACAAAGGAGTAATTCACCCCTCCACTTT. Protein: CASSGQRSNSPLHF.

The rearrangement links TRBV7-3 to TRBJ2-1; 14 positions match TRBD2. V lost 6 bases to trimming and J lost 1 base; unmatched junction nucleotides: 5. The CDR3 is 17 amino acids. Germline V gene data show CDR1 as SGHTA and CDR2 as FQGTGA. CDR3 nucleotides: TGTGCCAGCAGTCGAGGGACTAGCGGGGGATCCTACAATGAGCAGTTCTTC. It codes for CASSRGTSGGSYNEQFF.

J is TRBJ1-2 and V is TRBV28, with D unresolved. Trimming removed 6 bases from V and 0 bases from J, with 11 bases in between. Germline V gene lookup returns CDR1 MDHEN and CDR2 SYDVKM. The CDR3 covers 14 residues. CDR3 bases: TGTGCCAGCAGCCCCCCAACAGCTAACTATGGCTACACCTTC. Encoded protein: CASSPPTANYGYTF.

Regarding this clone: In the same sample, other DNA sequences code for this CDR3. The rearrangement uses TRBV5-1 and TRBJ2-7; possibly TRBD1 for D (5 bases). This CDR3 spans 13 amino acids. Trimming left V 3 bases short and J 2 bases short, with 9 bases between. Germline assignment: CDR1 SGHRS and CDR2 YFSETQ. In nucleotides, the CDR3 is TGCGCCAGCAGCTCAGGGCTCCCCTACGAGCAGTACTTC. Translated: CASSSGLPYEQYF.

The chain uses TRBV20-1 and TRBJ1-2; D is uncertain. This CDR3 is 11 amino acids long. Looked up from germline, CDR1 is DFQATT and CDR2 is SNEGSKA (reference sequence). The V gene lost 3 bases and the J gene lost 8 bases, with 10 bases spanning the gap. The CDR3 DNA reads TGCAGTGCTAGGGCTGGAGAGGGCTACACCTTC. This encodes CSARAGEGYTF.

A single count supports this clone. CDR3: CASSPQNEQLTNYGYTF. The CDR3, as DNA: TGTGCCAGCAGCCCCCAAAACGAACAGCTTACTAACTATGGCTACACCTTC. This chain links TRBV5-5 with TRBJ1-2; D ambiguous. V lost 4 bases and J lost 0, with 19 bases in between. The CDR3 length is 17 residues. Germline CDR1 and CDR2: SGHKS and YYEKEE (reference sequence).

This chain links TRBV2 with TRBJ1-5; weak D call: TRBD1 (6 bases). The CDR3 has 13 residues. The V end was cut by 6 bases, the J end by 5 bases, with 11 bases between. The V gene's germline CDR1 is SNHLY and CDR2 FYNNEI. The CDR3 sequence: CASRGAQYQPQHF. The CDR3 nucleotides are TGTGCCAGCAGGGGGGCCCAGTATCAGCCCCAGCATTTT.

This chain uses TRBV7-2 with TRBJ1-1, with 8 nucleotides matching TRBD1. The trim removed 4 bases at V and 4 bases at J, leaving 5 bases unmatched. Germline lookup yields CDR1 SGHTA and CDR2 FQGNSA. The CDR3 runs 14 residues. CDR3 bases: TGTGCCAGCAGCTCTCCAGGGGGCGGCACTGAAGCTTTCTTT. Protein product: CASSSPGGGTEAFF.

This clone was counted a single time. The V call is TRBV6-5, the J call TRBJ1-5; maybe TRBD1 (5 bases). V was clipped by 4 bases and J by 1 base, with 11 bases between them. Germline loops: CDR1 MNHEY, CDR2 SVGAGI. This CDR3 region has 15 residues. The CDR3: CASSSGRASNQPQHF. The CDR3 DNA is TGTGCCAGCAGTTCAGGGAGGGCCAGCAATCAGCCCCAGCATTTT.

This clone was counted once. The chain is built from TRBV7-8 and TRBJ1-4, with TRBD1 matching over 7 bases. The germline gives CDR1 SGHVS, CDR2 FQNEAQ. Unmatched junction bases numbered 3, after V lost 3 bases and J lost 2 bases. The CDR3 length is 15 residues. The CDR3 bases are TGTGCCAGCAGCTTCTCAGGGGGGACTAATGAAAAACTGTTTTTT. Translation gives CASSFSGGTNEKLFF.

For the CDR3, the DNA is TGCGCCAGCAGCCGCCAGGGGGCTGATCAGCCCCAGCATTTT. As protein: CASSRQGADQPQHF. The chain is built from TRBV4-1 and TRBJ1-5, with 8 bases that match TRBD1. V lost 4 bases and J lost 5; bases outside the gene matches: 4. The CDR3 runs 14 residues. CDR1 and CDR2 (germline): MGHRA, YSYEKL.

In the case of this clone: The junction and the germline gene differ at one end; a read error may be behind it. The CDR3 loop is CASSPRHSYSEQFF. The CDR3 DNA follows: TGTGCCAGCAGTCCCAGACATTCCTACAGTGAGCAGTTCTTC. V is TRBV28 and J is TRBJ2-1; D is uncertain. The germline V gene encodes CDR1 MDHEN and CDR2 SYDVKM. The CDR3 is made up of 14 amino acids.